Each of the 28 T cell receptor beta chains below was sequenced from the same sample in a study of blood T cell repertoires in COVID-19 (dated by TCRdb to 2020 to 2021). Libraries came from the immunoSEQ multiplex PCR assay. Entries here come from immuneACCESS through TCRdb and include only in-frame sequences with V and J called. Some clones fail to appear in such tables; in the studies checked, an unresolved V gene covers under half of the shortfall, and the cause of the remainder is unknown. The sample table records 150,000 to 180,000 clones; around 80% of these occur just once. The top ten constitute roughly 0.6% of the sample. The material sequenced was peripheral blood. The receptors derive from a man between 60 and 70 years old with acute or convalescent COVID-19.

This chain connects TRBV6-4 to TRBJ2-7; 11 bases match TRBD2. Unmatched junction bases numbered 11, after V lost 6 bases and J lost 7 bases. Looked up from germline, CDR1 is MRHNA and CDR2 is SNTAGT. This CDR3 is 15 amino acids long. CDR3 DNA sequence: TGTGCCAGCAGCCCCCGACTAGCGGGGCTTAGTGAGCAGTACTTC. This encodes CASSPRLAGLSEQYF.

V gene TRBV25-1 combines with J gene TRBJ2-5, with a tentative D call TRBD1 (5 bases). CDR3 size: 13 residues. Germline V gives CDR1 MGHDK, CDR2 SYGVNS. Trimming shortened V by 8 bases and J by 0 bases, and 10 bases separated the two germline ends. The CDR3 nucleotides are TGTGCCAGCCGAGACAGCAACCAAGAGACCCAGTACTTC. Its protein is CASRDSNQETQYF.

The rearrangement links TRBV5-4 to TRBJ2-7, with TRBD1 matching 8 bases. The CDR3 spans 14 residues. With 4 bases clipped from V and 3 bases from J, the junction kept 6 bases outside the gene matches. The germline CDR1 and CDR2 sequences are SGHNT and YYREEE (reference sequence). The CDR3 sequence is CASSQPTGDYEQYF. The CDR3 bases are TGTGCCAGCAGCCAACCGACAGGGGACTACGAGCAGTACTTC.

The chain combines TRBV30 with TRBJ1-1; D might be TRBD1 (5 bases). Germline V lookup: CDR1 GTSNPN, CDR2 SVGIG (reference sequence). CDR3 length: 13 residues. The V and J ends lost 3 bases and 10 bases respectively, with 18 bases between them. The CDR3 DNA follows: TGTGCCTGGAGCAGGGCGGCCAGGCCTGGAGCTTTCTTT. This codes for CAWSRAARPGAFF.

This chain uses TRBV9 with TRBJ2-5, with TRBD1 matching 7 bases. The J segment lost 3 bases and the V segment lost 4 bases, leaving 9 bases of the junction unmatched. Germline values: CDR1 SGDLS, CDR2 YYNGEE. This CDR3 contains 15 residues. The CDR3 sequence: CASSPTGTVKETQYF. In nucleotides, the CDR3 is TGTGCCAGCAGCCCAACCGGGACAGTAAAAGAGACCCAGTACTTC.

This chain joins TRBV7-2 and TRBJ2-1, with 9 bases lining up with TRBD2. The junction had 6 bases not matched to a gene; V was cut back by 2 bases and J by 4 bases. The CDR3 runs to 16 residues. Per the germline V gene, CDR1 is SGHTA and CDR2 is FQGNSA. The CDR3 nucleotides read TGTGCCAGCAGCTTAAAGGCGGGGGGGCTTTACAATGAGCAGTTCTTC. Its protein is CASSLKAGGLYNEQFF.

The rearrangement joins TRBV4-2 to TRBJ2-1; TRBD2 aligns across 12 bases. Unmatched junction bases numbered 9, after V lost 4 bases and J lost 8 bases. The CDR3 covers 16 residues. CDR1 is LGHNA and CDR2 is YNFKEQ in the germline V gene. CDR3 in DNA: TGTGCCAGCAGCCCACTGACTAGCGGGAGTTTCTATGAGCAGTTCTTC. Amino acid sequence: CASSPLTSGSFYEQFF.

The chain joins TRBV5-8 to TRBJ1-1; TRBD1 aligns across 7 bases. V shed 4 bases, J shed 2 bases, and the junction held 5 bases outside the gene matches. The germline V gene encodes CDR1 SGHTS and CDR2 YDEGEE. The length of the CDR3 is 14 residues. Here the CDR3 reads CASSPGQVNTEAFF. In nucleotides, the CDR3 is TGTGCCAGCAGCCCAGGACAGGTTAACACTGAAGCTTTCTTT.

On this clone itself: Other nucleotide sequences from this sample produce the same CDR3. This sequence joins TRBV5-1 and TRBJ2-7; D perhaps matches TRBD1 (5 bases). The V gene lost 0 bases and the J gene lost 2 bases, with 9 bases spanning the gap. Germline CDR1 SGHRS, CDR2 YFSETQ. This CDR3 comprises 14 residues. The CDR3 nucleotides read TGCGCCAGCAGCTTGGGCCAGGGCCCCTACGAGCAGTACTTC. The encoded protein is CASSLGQGPYEQYF.

The chain has TRBV28 and TRBJ1-4; D is uncertain. The V gene lost 6 bases and the J gene lost 4 bases, with 12 bases spanning the gap. Germline assignment: CDR1 MDHEN and CDR2 SYDVKM. The CDR3 is 14 residues long. The CDR3, as DNA: TGTGCCAGCAGCCCCCCAGGAAATAATGAAAAACTGTTTTTT. Protein sequence: CASSPPGNNEKLFF.

The chain carries TRBV3-1 (or the pseudogene TRBV3-2) and TRBJ2-7; 12 bases are shared with TRBD2. The CDR3 has 18 amino acids. Germline values: CDR1 LGHDT, CDR2 YNNKEL (reference sequence). With 3 bases clipped from V and 0 bases from J, the junction kept 9 bases outside the gene matches. The CDR3 nucleotides are TGTGCCAGCAGCCACTCGACTAGCGGGGGTAACCTCTCCTACGAGCAGTACTTC. It codes for CASSHSTSGGNLSYEQYF.

Written as DNA, the CDR3 is TGTGCCAGCAGTTACGAGGGAGGCTATGGCTACACCTTC. It codes for CASSYEGGYGYTF. The chain carries TRBV6-6 and TRBJ1-2; no clear D. The CDR3 consists of 13 residues. Looked up from germline, CDR1 is MNHNY and CDR2 is SVGAGI (reference sequence). Trimming removed 2 bases from V and 4 bases from J, with 8 bases in between.

This sequence joins TRBV3-1 (or the pseudogene TRBV3-2) and TRBJ1-4; a possible D gene is TRBD1 (6 bases). The CDR3 length is 15 residues. CDR1 and CDR2 (germline): LGHDT, YNNKEL (reference sequence). With 4 bases removed from V and 4 bases from J, the gap between germline ends came to 13 bases. Here the CDR3 reads CASSPMTGNNEKLFF. The CDR3 DNA is TGTGCCAGCAGCCCCATGACAGGAAATAATGAAAAACTGTTTTTT.

V usage is TRBV7-2 and J usage is TRBJ2-7; the D gene is possibly TRBD1 (6 bases). Germline values: CDR1 SGHTA, CDR2 FQGNSA. Trimming pared 4 bases from V and 0 bases from J, leaving 10 bases between. The CDR3 runs 14 residues. CDR3 sequence: CASSSQGGSYEQYF. The CDR3, as DNA: TGTGCCAGCAGCTCGCAAGGGGGCTCCTACGAGCAGTACTTC.

In its sample, this clone was seen a few times. Other DNA sequences in the sample encode the same CDR3. This sequence joins TRBV19 and TRBJ2-7; D might be TRBD2 (5 bases). The CDR3 is 13 residues long. V lost 1 base, J lost 3 bases, and 7 bases lay in between. In germline, CDR1 is LNHDA, CDR2 SQIVND (reference sequence). CDR3 nucleotide sequence: TGTGCCAGTAGTATAGGGAGCGGCTACGAGCAGTACTTC. Protein sequence: CASSIGSGYEQYF.

CDR3 DNA: TGTGCCGTTAGAAAGGGGACAGCGATCACCGGGGAGCTGTTTTTT. This encodes CAVRKGTAITGELFF. The rearrangement links TRBV19 to TRBJ2-2; 7 nucleotides line up with TRBD1. The J segment lost 4 bases and the V segment lost 11 bases, leaving 13 bases of the junction unmatched. Germline V CDR1 and CDR2: LNHDA, SQIVND (reference sequence). The CDR3 is 15 amino acids. Full variable domain (outside the CDR3, taken from reference TRBV19 and TRBJ2-2): DGGITQSPKYLFRKEGQNVTLSCEQNLNHDAMYWYRQDPGQGLRLIYYSQIVNDFQKGDIAEGYSVSREKKESFPLTVTSAQKNPTAFYLCAVRKGTAITGELFFGEGSRLTVL.

The chain employs TRBV5-4 and TRBJ2-7; the D gene is possibly TRBD1 (5 bases). This CDR3 spans 15 amino acids. Between the trimmed V and J ends, which lost 2 bases and 1 base, there was a span of 13 bases. Germline V CDR1 and CDR2: SGHNT, YYREEE (reference sequence). The CDR3 protein is CASSLSGRASYEQYF. DNA for the CDR3: TGTGCCAGCAGCTTATCCGGCAGGGCGTCCTACGAGCAGTACTTC.

This CDR3 is CASSITSGASTDTQYF. The DNA of the CDR3 is TGTGCCAGCAGCATAACTAGCGGGGCTAGCACAGATACGCAGTATTTT. The J gene is TRBJ2-3, the V gene TRBV4-2, with 10 bases lining up with TRBD2. The CDR3 consists of 16 residues. The germline gives CDR1 LGHNA, CDR2 YNFKEQ. The V gene end was trimmed by 5 bases and the J gene end by 0 bases; junction bases not matched to a gene: 5.

The chain has TRBV2 and TRBJ1-6; D might be TRBD1 (5 bases). CDR1 and CDR2 from the germline V gene are SNHLY and FYNNEI. Trimming pared 4 bases from V and 5 bases from J, leaving 12 bases between. The CDR3 is 15 residues long. The CDR3 is CASSGGPPNNSPLHF. The CDR3 DNA reads as TGTGCCAGCAGTGGGGGCCCTCCCAATAATTCACCCCTCCACTTT.

The chain couples TRBV30 to TRBJ1-6; TRBD1 aligns across 7 bases. CDR3 length equals 15 residues. CDR1 is GTSNPN and CDR2 is SVGIG in the germline V gene (reference sequence). With V trimmed by 2 bases and J by 6 bases, 7 bases remained unmatched. The CDR3, as DNA: TGTGCCTGGAGTCCCATTCAGGGGGGTAATTCACCCCTCCACTTT. It is translated as CAWSPIQGGNSPLHF.

V is TRBV19 and J is TRBJ2-2; weak D call: TRBD1 (6 bases). CDR1 and CDR2 from the germline V gene are LNHDA and SQIVND (reference sequence). Trimming took 7 bases from V and 3 from J, leaving 12 bases between them. This CDR3 region has 14 residues. CDR3 sequence: CASTRAGDTGELFF. CDR3 DNA sequence: TGTGCCAGTACCCGGGCAGGGGACACCGGGGAGCTGTTTTTT. Variable domain in full (rest from reference TRBV19 and TRBJ2-2): DGGITQSPKYLFRKEGQNVTLSCEQNLNHDAMYWYRQDPGQGLRLIYYSQIVNDFQKGDIAEGYSVSREKKESFPLTVTSAQKNPTAFYLCASTRAGDTGELFFGEGSRLTVL.

This rearrangement joins TRBV10-3 to TRBJ2-2; 12 positions agree with TRBD1. Germline CDR1 reads ENHRY; CDR2 reads SYGVKD. V dropped 6 bases and J dropped 5; count of bases not matched to a gene: 7. The CDR3 contains 16 residues. CDR3 loop: CAIRGQGAMGTGELFF. As DNA, the CDR3 is TGTGCCATCAGGGGACAGGGGGCTATGGGGACCGGGGAGCTGTTTTTT.

The rearrangement links TRBV9 to TRBJ2-3; 8 bases are a match to TRBD2. This CDR3 is built from 16 residues. The V and J ends lost 2 bases and 8 bases, in that order; junction bases with no gene match: 13. Germline-derived CDR1 and CDR2 are SGDLS and YYNGEE. CDR3 coding DNA: TGTGCCAGCAGCGTCACCGACCGGACTAGCTCCAGTACGCAGTATTTT. Its translation is CASSVTDRTSSSTQYF.

The chain links TRBV5-1 to TRBJ1-4; a weak D match, TRBD1 (5 bases). Germline CDR1 reads SGHRS; CDR2 reads YFSETQ. V lost 2 bases, J lost 5 bases, and 10 bases lay in between. The CDR3 sequence is 14 residues long. This CDR3 is CASSFSGENEKLFF. The DNA for the CDR3 is TGCGCCAGCAGCTTTTCGGGGGAAAATGAAAAACTGTTTTTT.

The chain joins TRBV6-6 to TRBJ1-4; unclear D gene. Trimming removed 2 bases at V and 8 bases at J, with 12 bases between. The length of the CDR3 is 14 residues. Germline V gives CDR1 MNHNY, CDR2 SVGAGI (reference sequence). The CDR3 bases are TGTGCCAGCAGTTACGGTGGCGCGGGGGAAAAACTGTTTTTT. The encoded protein is CASSYGGAGEKLFF.

The V and J genes are TRBV5-4 and TRBJ2-3; 9 nucleotides match TRBD1. The V segment lost 4 bases and the J segment 3 bases; nucleotides outside the gene matches: 6. CDR1 and CDR2 from the germline V gene are SGHNT and YYREEE (reference sequence). The CDR3 spans 15 residues. CDR3 sequence: CASSPAGTGTDTQYF. CDR3 sequence (DNA): TGTGCCAGCAGCCCGGCCGGGACAGGGACAGATACGCAGTATTTT. The variable domain in full, completed from reference TRBV5-4 and TRBJ2-3, reads ETGVTQSPTHLIKTRGQQVTLRCSSQSGHNTVSWYQQALGQGPQFIFQYYREEENGRGNFPPRFSGLQFPNYSSELNVNALELDDSALYLCASSPAGTGTDTQYFGPGTRLTVL.

This clone has just one count. CDR3 region: CASSYSRTNQPQHF. The DNA for the CDR3 is TGTGCCAGCAGTTACTCGCGCACCAATCAGCCCCAGCATTTT. This chain connects TRBV6-5 to TRBJ1-5; no reliable D call. V was cut by 0 bases and J by 3 bases, with 6 bases left in between. This CDR3 region has 14 residues. Germline values: CDR1 MNHEY, CDR2 SVGAGI.

The chain couples TRBV19 to TRBJ1-2; 9 positions match TRBD1. This CDR3 has 16 residues. The V and J ends lost 8 bases and 6 bases, in that order; junction bases with no gene match: 16. Germline CDR1 reads LNHDA; CDR2 reads SQIVND (reference sequence). CDR3 in amino acids: CASSGQGTAHKDGYTF. The DNA for the CDR3 is TGTGCCAGTTCGGGACAGGGAACGGCCCATAAGGATGGCTACACCTTC.